The 20 T cell receptor beta chains listed next were all sequenced from one sample in a study of blood T cell repertoires in COVID-19 (dated by TCRdb to 2019 to 2021). The library was prepared using the immunoSEQ multiplex PCR assay. Sourced from immuneACCESS, this table was stored by TCRdb with only in-frame sequences that have V and J called. A share of the clones is absent; for the studies checked, an unresolved V gene accounts for under half, and the remainder has no known explanation. The sample data list around 220,000 clones, and approximately 80% of these were observed just once. Jointly, the top ten make up 4% to 6% of the sample. The specimen sequenced was peripheral blood. These receptors came from an elderly woman with active or convalescent COVID-19.

The V gene is TRBV24-1, the J gene TRBJ2-1; D perhaps matches TRBD2 (5 bases). This CDR3 has 13 residues. The germline CDR1 and CDR2 sequences are KGHDR and SFDVKD. Trimming took 11 bases from V and 7 from J, leaving 17 bases between them. For the CDR3, the DNA is TGTGCCATCTCACGGGGTAGTTGGAATGAGCAGTTCTTC. It specifies CAISRGSWNEQFF.

The chain combines TRBV7-9 with TRBJ2-7; D gene ambiguous. Per germline, CDR1 SEHNR and CDR2 FQNEAQ (reference sequence). With 5 bases removed from V and 2 bases from J, the gap between germline ends came to 13 bases. The CDR3 sequence is 14 residues long. CDR3 protein: CASSQITGTYEQYF. In nucleotides, the CDR3 is TGTGCCAGCAGCCAGATCACGGGTACCTACGAGCAGTACTTC.

The chain couples TRBV4-1 to TRBJ1-2, with D possibly matching TRBD1 (5 bases). V lost 0 bases, J lost 6 bases, and 14 bases lay in between. CDR3 length equals 15 residues. The germline V gene encodes CDR1 MGHRA and CDR2 YSYEKL. The CDR3 spells CASSQETQGQNGYTF. In DNA, the CDR3 is TGCGCCAGCAGCCAAGAAACTCAGGGCCAGAATGGCTACACCTTC.

CDR3 protein: CASRVSGGAPYEQYF. The CDR3, as DNA: TGTGCCAGCAGGGTGAGCGGGGGGGCCCCCTACGAGCAGTACTTC. The chain uses TRBV5-6 and TRBJ2-7; 10 bases are shared with TRBD2. The V and J ends lost 5 bases and 2 bases, in that order; junction bases with no gene match: 7. The CDR3 spans 15 residues. Germline V gene data show CDR1 as SGHDT and CDR2 as YYEEEE.

This chain connects TRBV6-6 to TRBJ1-5, with D possibly TRBD1 on 6 matching bases. V was pared by 2 bases and J by 7 bases, with 12 bases between. The length of the CDR3 is 14 residues. Germline loops: CDR1 MNHNY, CDR2 SVGAGI (reference sequence). The CDR3 spells CASSYRQGQQPQHF. DNA of the CDR3: TGTGCCAGCAGTTACCGGCAGGGGCAACAGCCCCAGCATTTT.

The chain links TRBV28 to TRBJ1-1, with D maybe TRBD1 (6 bases). V gave up 11 bases and J gave up 7 bases, with 20 bases separating them. CDR1 and CDR2 (germline): MDHEN, SYDVKM. The CDR3 has 13 amino acids. The CDR3 coding sequence is TGTGCCGGGAGAAGCGGGGGCAAGGGTGAAGCTTTCTTT. It is translated as CAGRSGGKGEAFF.

This clone was counted a few times. J is TRBJ2-1 and V is TRBV5-5, with a weak D call TRBD2 (5 bases). Deletions cut 0 bases from V and 0 bases from J, with 7 bases between. This CDR3 comprises 15 residues. Germline-derived CDR1 and CDR2 are SGHKS and YYEKEE (reference sequence). This chain's CDR3 is CASSLGESSYNEQFF. CDR3 bases: TGTGCCAGCAGCTTGGGGGAGAGCTCCTACAATGAGCAGTTCTTC.

The J gene is TRBJ2-7, the V gene TRBV4-2; D might be TRBD2 (5 bases). V was trimmed by 3 bases and J by 3 bases, leaving 6 bases between them. Germline CDR1 is LGHNA and CDR2 is YNFKEQ. The CDR3 extends over 12 amino acids. The CDR3 here is CASSHSDYEQYF. The CDR3 nucleotides read TGTGCCAGCAGCCATAGCGACTACGAGCAGTACTTC.

The CDR3 region has the DNA TGTGCCATCAGTGAGCGTAGCGGGGGGGGTTGGCTTGAGCAGTTCTTC. Translated, it gives CAISERSGGGWLEQFF. The chain links TRBV10-3 to TRBJ2-1; 11 bases are shared with TRBD2. CDR1 and CDR2 from the germline V gene are ENHRY and SYGVKD. CDR3 size: 16 residues. The trim removed 2 bases at V and 9 bases at J, leaving 9 bases unmatched.

The J gene is TRBJ1-5, the V gene TRBV13; TRBD1 agrees at 10 bases. The CDR3 totals 15 residues. The junction had 7 bases not matched to a gene; V was cut back by 5 bases and J by 6 bases. Germline V lookup: CDR1 PRHDT, CDR2 FYEKMQ (reference sequence). CDR3 coding DNA: TGTGCCAGCAGCCAAGGGACAGGGGAGGGTCAGCCCCAGCATTTT. Encoded protein: CASSQGTGEGQPQHF.

This rearrangement joins TRBV10-3 to TRBJ1-2; 7 bases map to TRBD1. CDR3 size: 15 residues. Trimming cost V 6 bases and J 3 bases; bases outside gene matches: 10. Germline CDR1 ENHRY, CDR2 SYGVKD. The CDR3 nucleotides are TGTGCCATCAGCAACGTGACAGGGACCCACTATGGCTACACCTTC. As protein: CAISNVTGTHYGYTF.

This rearrangement joins TRBV27 to TRBJ2-7; a possible D gene is TRBD2 (5 bases). The CDR3 contains 16 residues. V shed 3 bases and J shed 2 bases, with 17 bases lying between them. From germline, CDR1 is MNHEY and CDR2 SMNVEV (reference sequence). Here the CDR3 reads CASSFGVRERPYEQYF. The CDR3 DNA reads TGTGCCAGCAGTTTCGGGGTGAGGGAGCGACCCTACGAGCAGTACTTC.

The J gene is TRBJ2-1, the V gene TRBV5-8; D remains unclear. The CDR3 extends over 15 amino acids. Trimming cost V 0 bases and J 0 bases, with 7 bases left between them. Germline loops: CDR1 SGHTS, CDR2 YDEGEE. CDR3 residues: CASSLDWSSYNEQFF. DNA of the CDR3: TGTGCCAGCAGCTTGGATTGGAGCTCCTACAATGAGCAGTTCTTC.

This clone was detected once. The chain recombines TRBV9 with TRBJ2-2; 7 bases align to TRBD1. The V gene end was trimmed by 4 bases and the J gene end by 7 bases; junction bases not matched to a gene: 13. Germline CDR1 is SGDLS and CDR2 is YYNGEE. CDR3 length: 16 amino acids. Written as DNA, the CDR3 is TGTGCCAGCAGCCCTCAGAGAGGGACAGACTACGGGGAGCTGTTTTTT. Its translation is CASSPQRGTDYGELFF.

This clone was observed a few times. The chain links TRBV15 to TRBJ2-7; D might be TRBD1 (7 bases). CDR3 size: 13 residues. Trimming left V 5 bases short and J 6 bases short, with 14 bases between. The germline V gene has CDR1 LNHNV and CDR2 YYDKDF (reference sequence). The CDR3 sequence is CATSGRQGGEQYF. As DNA, the CDR3 is TGTGCCACCAGCGGGCGACAGGGAGGCGAGCAGTACTTC.

The J gene is TRBJ2-1, the V gene TRBV27, with 11 bases matching TRBD1. CDR3 length equals 14 residues. The trim removed 6 bases at V and 12 bases at J, leaving 10 bases unmatched. Germline lookup yields CDR1 MNHEY and CDR2 SMNVEV (reference sequence). The CDR3 coding sequence is TGTGCCAGCAGGAGGACAGGGGGCTGGGGCCGGCAGTTCTTC. Translating gives CASRRTGGWGRQFF.

This chain links TRBV5-1 with TRBJ1-1; D is perhaps TRBD1 (6 bases). Germline V gives CDR1 SGHRS, CDR2 YFSETQ. The CDR3 length is 16 residues. With 0 bases removed from V and 0 bases from J, the gap between germline ends came to 12 bases. CDR3 sequence (DNA): TGCGCCAGCAGCTTGGAGGCTGGACAGATGAACACTGAAGCTTTCTTT. Translating it yields CASSLEAGQMNTEAFF.

To note about this clone: Other nucleotide sequences from this sample produce the same CDR3. The J gene is TRBJ2-7, the V gene TRBV28, with D possibly being TRBD2 (5 bases). This CDR3 is 12 amino acids long. Trimming took off 3 bases at V and 4 bases at J, with 7 bases between the two ends. Germline CDR1 reads MDHEN; CDR2 reads SYDVKM. CDR3 sequence: CASSLRGYEQYF. The CDR3 coding sequence is TGTGCCAGCAGTTTGAGAGGGTACGAGCAGTACTTC. Filled out from reference TRBV28 and TRBJ2-7, the complete variable domain reads DVKVTQSSRYLVKRTGEKVFLECVQDMDHENMFWYRQDPGLGLRLIYFSYDVKMKEKGDIPEGYSVSREKKERFSLILESASTNQTSMYLCASSLRGYEQYFGPGTRLTVT.

This chain uses TRBV9 with TRBJ2-7; no definite D call. V dropped 0 bases and J dropped 1 base, with 8 bases sitting between them. This CDR3 contains 14 residues. From germline, CDR1 is SGDLS and CDR2 YYNGEE. CDR3 nucleotide sequence: TGTGCCAGCAGCGTAGAAGGCGGTTCCTACGAGCAGTACTTC. This codes for CASSVEGGSYEQYF.

The chain joins TRBV7-8 to TRBJ2-1; 8 bases agree with TRBD2. Losses at the gene ends were 5 bases for V and 0 bases for J; bases not matched to a gene: 12. CDR1 SGHVS and CDR2 FQNEAQ come from the germline V gene. This CDR3 region has 18 residues. CDR3 protein: CASSRPGSGGSSYNEQFF. For the CDR3, the DNA is TGTGCCAGCAGCCGCCCAGGCAGCGGGGGCAGCTCCTACAATGAGCAGTTCTTC.